The 18 T cell receptor beta chains listed next were all sequenced from one sample in a study of blood T cell repertoires in COVID-19. Assay: immunoSEQ multiplex PCR; the TCRdb copy retains only in-frame clones and omits some. Of 68,000 or so clones in the sample, around 88% were seen once. What was sequenced was peripheral blood. The origin of the receptors is a woman in her 70s with acute or convalescent COVID-19.

Details on this clone: The same CDR3 also results from other DNA sequences found in this sample. This chain joins TRBV5-1 and TRBJ1-1; maybe TRBD1 (6 bases). V lost 3 bases and J 1 base, leaving 10 bases between the germline ends. CDR1 SGHRS and CDR2 YFSETQ come from the germline V gene. CDR3 length equals 14 residues. CDR3 residues: CASSSQGGNTEAFF. The CDR3 DNA reads TGCGCCAGCAGCTCACAGGGCGGGAACACTGAAGCTTTCTTT.

This clone was seen a handful of times. The chain links TRBV3-1 (or the pseudogene TRBV3-2) to TRBJ1-2; 7 positions match TRBD1. The V segment lost 3 bases and the J segment 3 bases; nucleotides outside the gene matches: 7. The germline V gene encodes CDR1 LGHDT and CDR2 YNNKEL (reference sequence). The CDR3 runs to 15 residues. As DNA, the CDR3 is TGTGCCAGCAGCCAGCTAGACAGGGTGGACTATGGCTACACCTTC. Protein product: CASSQLDRVDYGYTF.

J is TRBJ1-5 and V is TRBV28, with 9 nucleotides matching TRBD1. The V segment lost 1 base and the J segment 6 bases; nucleotides outside the gene matches: 10. Germline V gives CDR1 MDHEN, CDR2 SYDVKM. The length of the CDR3 is 17 residues. The CDR3 DNA is TGTGCCAGCAGTTTATTTGAGACAGGGGGTTTTGGTCAGCCCCAGCATTTT. Protein sequence: CASSLFETGGFGQPQHF.

V is TRBV3-1 (or the pseudogene TRBV3-2) and J is TRBJ2-1, with 10 positions matching TRBD2. Germline CDR1 LGHDT, CDR2 YNNKEL (reference sequence). The CDR3 is 14 amino acids. After removal of 2 bases from V and 9 bases from J, the junction contained 4 bases not matched to a gene. CDR3 DNA sequence: TGTGCCAGCAGCCAAAGCGGGGGGGGAAGTGAGCAGTTCTTC. Translating gives CASSQSGGGSEQFF.

This chain connects TRBV7-9 to TRBJ2-5; D gene ambiguous. The germline V and J ends were trimmed by 5 bases and 5 bases, with 15 bases remaining between them. From germline, CDR1 is SEHNR and CDR2 FQNEAQ (reference sequence). There are 14 residues in the CDR3. Here the CDR3 reads CASSLTSMHETQYF. As DNA, the CDR3 is TGTGCCAGCAGCCTCACGAGCATGCACGAGACCCAGTACTTC.

This chain connects TRBV19 to TRBJ2-1; 9 bases are shared with TRBD2. The CDR3 is 16 residues long. The V gene's germline CDR1 is LNHDA and CDR2 SQIVND (reference sequence). V was clipped by 5 bases and J by 8 bases; unmatched bases: 13. The CDR3 region has the DNA TGTGCCAGTAGTCCGTGGGCGGGAGGGCCAGGTTATGAGCAGTTCTTC. Protein: CASSPWAGGPGYEQFF.

The chain has TRBV21-1 and TRBJ2-7; the listed D gene, TRBD2, was not tested against the DNA. TRBV21-1 is a pseudogene. The CDR3 runs 14 residues. This CDR3 is CASSIPGNVYEQYF. The CDR3 nucleotides are TGTGCCAGCAGCATACCGGGAAACGTATACGAGCAGTACTTC.

V and J are TRBV30 and TRBJ2-3, with TRBD2 matching over 9 bases. Germline V gene lookup returns CDR1 GTSNPN and CDR2 SVGIG (reference sequence). This CDR3 is built from 14 residues. V shed 3 bases, J shed 0 bases, and the junction held 1 base outside the gene matches. The CDR3 sequence is CAWRREGSTDTQYF. The CDR3 coding sequence is TGTGCCTGGAGGCGGGAGGGAAGCACAGATACGCAGTATTTT.

V gene TRBV10-3 combines with J gene TRBJ1-5; 8 nucleotides agree with TRBD1. V was pared by 10 bases and J by 0 bases, with 2 bases of the junction left unmatched. The germline V gene has CDR1 ENHRY and CDR2 SYGVKD. The CDR3 is made up of 13 amino acids. The CDR3 spells CATRGLSNQPQHF. CDR3 nucleotides: TGTGCCACCAGGGGGCTTAGCAATCAGCCCCAGCATTTT.

The chain couples TRBV14 to TRBJ2-7; D gene unclear. The V gene's germline CDR1 is SGHDN and CDR2 FVKESK. V gave up 2 bases and J gave up 2 bases, with 4 bases separating them. The CDR3 is 12 residues long. As DNA, the CDR3 is TGTGCCAGCAGCCAAACGGCCTACGAGCAGTACTTC. This encodes CASSQTAYEQYF. Full variable domain (missing parts from reference TRBV14 and TRBJ2-7): EAGVTQFPSHSVIEKGQTVTLRCDPISGHDNLYWYRRVMGKEIKFLLHFVKESKQDESGMPNNRFLAERTGGTYSTLKVQPAELEDSGVYFCASSQTAYEQYFGPGTRLTVT.

This clone turned up a few times. V gene TRBV4-1 combines with J gene TRBJ2-1; 9 bases line up with TRBD2. J gave up 1 base and V 5 bases, and 3 bases lay outside the gene matches. The germline V gene encodes CDR1 MGHRA and CDR2 YSYEKL. The CDR3 has 15 residues. In DNA form, the CDR3 reads TGCGCCAGCAGCTATAGCGGGGGATCCTACAATGAGCAGTTCTTC. Residues: CASSYSGGSYNEQFF.

This sequence joins TRBV27 and TRBJ2-7; 10 bases are a match to TRBD2. The CDR3 is 16 amino acids. Looked up from germline, CDR1 is MNHEY and CDR2 is SMNVEV (reference sequence). With 5 bases clipped from V and 3 bases from J, the junction kept 10 bases outside the gene matches. The CDR3 is CASSVYLAGAGYEQYF. The CDR3 DNA sequence: TGTGCCAGCAGTGTATATCTAGCGGGAGCCGGCTACGAGCAGTACTTC.

The gene calls are TRBV18 and TRBJ2-5, with D maybe TRBD1 (6 bases). The CDR3 totals 15 residues. CDR1 is KGHSH, CDR2 LQKENI, per germline. Trimming took off 2 bases at V and 1 base at J, with 11 bases between the two ends. CDR3: CASSPTGTPQETQYF. The CDR3 DNA reads as TGTGCCAGCTCACCAACAGGGACCCCCCAAGAGACCCAGTACTTC.

This clone was seen only a few times. The rearrangement links TRBV2 to TRBJ1-2; a weak D match, TRBD1 (6 bases). The germline V gene encodes CDR1 SNHLY and CDR2 FYNNEI. The CDR3 extends over 14 amino acids. V was cut by 1 base and J by 5 bases, with 11 bases left in between. CDR3 loop: CASSEGGHLYGYTF. Written as DNA, the CDR3 is TGTGCCAGCAGTGAAGGGGGACATCTATATGGCTACACCTTC.

CDR3 sequence: CASSHRPGTGQGYTF. The CDR3 nucleotides are TGTGCCAGCAGCCATCGTCCCGGGACAGGGCAGGGCTACACCTTC. The gene calls are TRBV3-1 (or the pseudogene TRBV3-2) and TRBJ1-2; 9 bases align to TRBD1. CDR1 and CDR2 (germline): LGHDT, YNNKEL (reference sequence). This CDR3 region has 15 residues. V lost 3 bases, J lost 8 bases, and 10 bases stayed unmatched.

The chain is built from TRBV9 and TRBJ1-2; possible D gene TRBD1, 6 bases. The CDR3 runs to 15 residues. CDR1 is SGDLS, CDR2 YYNGEE, per germline. Between the trimmed V and J ends, which lost 0 bases and 8 bases, there was a span of 17 bases. This chain's CDR3 is CASSVERAGGSGYTF. CDR3 in DNA: TGTGCCAGCAGCGTAGAGCGGGCGGGGGGCTCCGGCTACACCTTC.

The rearrangement links TRBV24-1 to TRBJ2-3; perhaps TRBD1 as D (5 bases). Trimming took 5 bases from V and 3 from J, leaving 17 bases between them. This CDR3 is 16 amino acids long. Germline lookup yields CDR1 KGHDR and CDR2 SFDVKD. The CDR3: CATSGGAAGYTDTQYF. The DNA of the CDR3 is TGTGCCACCAGTGGTGGGGCGGCAGGGTATACAGATACGCAGTATTTT.

The genes are TRBV18 and TRBJ1-5; 7 bases are a match to TRBD1. From germline, CDR1 is KGHSH and CDR2 LQKENI. This CDR3 spans 15 amino acids. J was trimmed by 1 base and V by 5 bases; bases with no gene match: 5. The CDR3 DNA is TGTGCCAGCTCAAGGGACAGCCAAAGCAATCAGCCCCAGCATTTT. This gives the protein CASSRDSQSNQPQHF.